This entry describes one T cell receptor (beta chain). Sequencing was performed with immunoSEQ multiplex PCR; in TCRdb, only in-frame clones are kept and a portion is missing. The sample lists about 170,000 clones, 88% occurring once. CDR1 and CDR2 (germline): LGHDT, YNNKEL (reference sequence). This CDR3 is 15 amino acids long. Trimming pared 0 bases from V and 8 bases from J, leaving 11 bases between. The data originate from a study of control samples from healthy donors and cancer patients. The clonotype was recovered from a woman aged 30 to 39 in good health. The rearrangement links TRBV3-1 (or the pseudogene TRBV3-2) to TRBJ1-6; D gene ambiguous. Sequencing was performed on blood. The CDR3 loop reads CASSQDRDGDSPLHF. The CDR3 bases are TGTGCCAGCAGCCAAGATCGGGATGGGGATTCACCCCTCCACTTT.